This T cell receptor (beta chain) was profiled in a study of blood T cell repertoires in COVID-19. The protocol was immunoSEQ multiplex PCR, while the TCRdb copy is restricted to in-frame clones and leaves out a portion. The sample comprises a few hundred thousand clones, 70% to 90% of which are singletons, and approximately 8.1% rests with the top ten. This clone was seen a handful of times. Trimming pared 5 bases from V and 6 bases from J, leaving 15 bases between. Germline CDR1 reads SGHRS; CDR2 reads YFSETQ. This CDR3 region has 14 residues. The specimen sequenced was peripheral blood. The chain employs TRBV5-1 and TRBJ2-1; TRBD2 is a possible D gene (7 bases). The receptor's source is a woman aged 50 to 60 who had recovered from COVID-19. The CDR3 loop is CASRGGAQGNEQFF. CDR3 DNA: TGCGCCAGCAGGGGGGGGGCCCAAGGCAATGAGCAGTTCTTC. Using reference TRBV5-1 and TRBJ2-1 for the parts outside the CDR3, the full variable domain is KAGVTQTPRYLIKTRGQQVTLSCSPISGHRSVSWYQQTPGQGLQFLFEYFSETQRNKGNFPGRFSGRQFSNSRSEMNVSTLELGDSALYLCASRGGAQGNEQFFGPGTRLTVL.